This TCR beta chain stems from a study of T-cell memory formation after mild COVID-19 (dated by TCRdb to the early 2020s). Looking at the study overall: TCR sequence clusters from the two donors were found to be largely donor specific. The cohort was made up of two young adult volunteers, one female and one male, who were previously healthy. In a couple of donors, T-cell clones that expanded and contracted after mild COVID-19 were tracked by sequencing TCRalpha and TCRbeta repertoires over time. What the study reported, not specific to this receptor: Only a couple of mild cases were covered in the study, and larger cohorts including severe cases with pre-infection samples were considered necessary. SARS-CoV-2 specificity of the second-wave clones peaking on day 37 was not confirmed. Balanced CD4/CD8 phenotypes were observed for clones contracting from day 15 to 85, whereas a bias towards CD4+ was observed for a second wave of clones expanding from day 15 to 37. Contracting CD4+ clones were located mainly in the CM and EM memory subsets, whereas CD8+ clones were found to be enriched in EMRA. Some responding clones were detected in pre-infection memory, suggesting pre-existing cross-reactive memory T cells joined the SARS-CoV-2 response.

This clonotype was detected only a few times. Its antigen remains unidentified. Base qualities are not at hand, and no much larger clone is one base apart. Ficoll-Paque density gradient centrifugation was the method used to isolate PBMCs. The data were produced on an Illumina NovaSeq 6000. TCRalpha and TCRbeta cDNA libraries were constructed by 5'RACE with constant-segment primers, with sample barcodes and unique molecular identifiers being introduced. Trizol reagent was used to extract RNA from every sample. Amplification of the libraries took two PCR steps, and the second step added a second sample barcode plus Illumina TruSeq adapters. Sequencing of libraries was performed on an Illumina NovaSeq with 2 x 150 bp paired-end reads. In the paper's pipeline: Reads were demultiplexed and collapsed into UMI-guided consensus sequences with migec v1.2.7. Using mixcr v2.1.11, UMI consensuses were aligned to TRA and TRB V and J templates and then assembled into clonotypes. Expanded or contracted clonotypes were those called significant by both edgeR and NoisET, with noise models trained on biological replicates. For edgeR calls, the thresholds were a false discovery rate-adjusted p below 0.01 and a log2 fold-change of 1. As an exploratory analysis of dynamics, PCA with hierarchical clustering was applied to max-normalized trajectories of the 1000 most abundant clonotypes. Separately sequenced CD4+ and CD8+ repertoires were used to assign the CD4 or CD8 phenotype of responding clones. Starting from the raw public reads, TCRdb applied fastp trimming at Q25, assembled clones with MiXCR and retained in-frame beta chains. Duplicate CDR3 protein sequences are folded into a single record with the most common DNA and genes. TCRdb assigned the V and J calls; the authors' analysis was not used. For this sample the table gives about 340,000 distinct CDR3 sequences, of which roughly 13% were detected only once. The top ten clones comprise about a fifth of the sample.

The clonotype originates from a man aged 18 to 30 who had mild COVID-19 (a few samples of this study predate the infection). The sample titles of this study are shuffled in the database, so cell type and time point are left out; the donor was told from shared clones. The sequenced sample consisted of PBMCs or a T cell subset sorted from them (not recorded which).

In nucleotide form, the sequence is TGTGCCAGCAGTGATAGGGCAGCAGAGACCCAGTACTTC. This encodes CASSDRAAETQYF. This sequence uses TRBV2 and TRBJ2-5; the D segment cannot be called with confidence. Cut back by 3 bases and 4 bases, the V and J ends lie 9 bases apart. Including cysteine and phenylalanine, the CDR3 has 13 amino acids. Solely the CDR3 DNA is kept, with 39 bases framed from the first base. CDR1 is given as SNHLY and CDR2 as FYNNEI, both from the germline V gene. The reference TRBV2 and TRBJ2-5 proteins fill in what lies around the CDR3, so the full variable domain reads EPEVTQTPSHQVTQMGQEVILRCVPISNHLYFYWYRQILGQKVEFLVSFYNNEISEKSEIFDDQFSVERPDGSNFTLKIRSTKLEDSAMYFCASSDRAAETQYFGPGTRLLVL.